The sequence of this T cell receptor beta chain was determined in a study of cytomegalovirus exposure and HLA in healthy donors. Findings of the study overall: CMV antigen specificity was confirmed in vitro for a few CMV-associated chains. Researchers counted over 150 TCR beta chains as cytomegalovirus-associated.

V shed 1 base and J 1 base; nucleotides not matched to a gene: 1. Germline CDR1 and CDR2: SGHRS and YFSETQ. This CDR3 is built from 14 residues. In the PCR, 60 Vbeta and 13 Jbeta primers were used. Sequenced by immunoSEQ multiplex PCR; TCRdb stores in-frame clones only, minus some. There are just over 150,000 clones in the sample; about 86% occur only once, and over 1.5% lies in the top ten. This clone was detected only once. Its antigen is not identified. The TCR was taken from a woman aged 18-29 years in good health and CMV-seronegative. This chain links TRBV5-1 with TRBJ1-1; TRBD1 matches 7 bases. The sample comprised PBMCs. The CDR3 nucleotides read TGCGCCAGCAGCTTGCAGGGGGGGAACACTGAAGCTTTCTTT. This codes for CASSLQGGNTEAFF.